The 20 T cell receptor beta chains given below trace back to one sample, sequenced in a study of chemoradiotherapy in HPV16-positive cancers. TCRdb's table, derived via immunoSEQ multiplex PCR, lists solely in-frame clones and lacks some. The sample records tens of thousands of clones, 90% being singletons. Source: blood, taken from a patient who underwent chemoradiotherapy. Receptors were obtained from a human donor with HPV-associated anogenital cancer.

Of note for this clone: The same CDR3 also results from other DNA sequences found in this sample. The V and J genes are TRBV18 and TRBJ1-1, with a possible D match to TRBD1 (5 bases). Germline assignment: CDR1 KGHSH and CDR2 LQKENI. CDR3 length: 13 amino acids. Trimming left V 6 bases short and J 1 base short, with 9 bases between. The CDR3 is CASSPGQNTEAFF. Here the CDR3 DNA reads TGTGCCAGCTCCCCGGGGCAGAACACTGAAGCTTTCTTT.

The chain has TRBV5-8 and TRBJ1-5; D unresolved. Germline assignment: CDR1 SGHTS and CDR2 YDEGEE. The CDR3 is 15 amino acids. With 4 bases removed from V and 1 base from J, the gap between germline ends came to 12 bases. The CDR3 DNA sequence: TGTGCCAGCAGCCAGGAAGATCCCAGCAATCAGCCCCAGCATTTT. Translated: CASSQEDPSNQPQHF.

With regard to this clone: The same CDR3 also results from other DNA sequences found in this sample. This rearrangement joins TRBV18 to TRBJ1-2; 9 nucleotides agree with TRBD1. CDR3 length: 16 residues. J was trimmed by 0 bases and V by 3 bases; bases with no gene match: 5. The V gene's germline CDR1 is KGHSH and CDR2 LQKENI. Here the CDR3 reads CASSPGTGRANYGYTF. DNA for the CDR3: TGTGCCAGCTCACCCGGGACAGGGAGAGCTAACTATGGCTACACCTTC.

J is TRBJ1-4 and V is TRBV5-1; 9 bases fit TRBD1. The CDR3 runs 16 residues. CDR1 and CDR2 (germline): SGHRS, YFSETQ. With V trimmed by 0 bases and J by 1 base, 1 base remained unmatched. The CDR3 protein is CASSLEGQGTNEKLFF. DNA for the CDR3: TGCGCCAGCAGCTTGGAGGGACAGGGAACTAATGAAAAACTGTTTTTT. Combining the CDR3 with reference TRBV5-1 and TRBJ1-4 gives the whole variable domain KAGVTQTPRYLIKTRGQQVTLSCSPISGHRSVSWYQQTPGQGLQFLFEYFSETQRNKGNFPGRFSGRQFSNSRSEMNVSTLELGDSALYLCASSLEGQGTNEKLFFGSGTQLSVL.

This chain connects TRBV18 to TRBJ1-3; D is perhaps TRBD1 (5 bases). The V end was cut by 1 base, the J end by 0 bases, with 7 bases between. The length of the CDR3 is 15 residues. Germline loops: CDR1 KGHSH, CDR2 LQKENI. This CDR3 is CASSPQGSSGNTIYF. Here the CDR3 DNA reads TGTGCCAGCTCACCACAGGGGTCCTCTGGAAACACCATATATTTT.

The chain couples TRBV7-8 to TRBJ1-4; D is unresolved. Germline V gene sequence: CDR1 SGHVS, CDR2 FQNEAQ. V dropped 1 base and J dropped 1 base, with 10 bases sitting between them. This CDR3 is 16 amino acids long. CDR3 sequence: CASSLGESGTNEKLFF. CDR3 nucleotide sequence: TGTGCCAGCAGCTTAGGGGAATCGGGAACTAATGAAAAACTGTTTTTT.

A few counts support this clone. The DNA of the CDR3 is TGTGCCAGCAGCATCGGGACTAGCGGAGACAATGAGCAGTTCTTC. It yields the protein CASSIGTSGDNEQFF. The rearrangement joins TRBV5-6 to TRBJ2-1; 11 bases are shared with TRBD2. The CDR3 is made up of 15 amino acids. J gave up 5 bases and V 4 bases, and 5 bases lay outside the gene matches. Germline V CDR1 and CDR2: SGHDT, YYEEEE.

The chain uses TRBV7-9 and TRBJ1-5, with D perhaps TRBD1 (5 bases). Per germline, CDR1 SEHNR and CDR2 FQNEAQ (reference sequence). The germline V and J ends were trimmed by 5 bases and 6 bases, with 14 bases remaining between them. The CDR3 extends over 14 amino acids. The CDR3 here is CASSPGGGSQPQHF. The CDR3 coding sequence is TGTGCCAGCAGCCCCGGGGGAGGGAGTCAGCCCCAGCATTTT.

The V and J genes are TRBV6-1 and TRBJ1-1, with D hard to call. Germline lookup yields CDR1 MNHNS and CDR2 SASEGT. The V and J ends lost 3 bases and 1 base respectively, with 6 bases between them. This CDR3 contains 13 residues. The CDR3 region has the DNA TGTGCCAGCAGTGAGACACCGAACACTGAAGCTTTCTTT. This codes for CASSETPNTEAFF.

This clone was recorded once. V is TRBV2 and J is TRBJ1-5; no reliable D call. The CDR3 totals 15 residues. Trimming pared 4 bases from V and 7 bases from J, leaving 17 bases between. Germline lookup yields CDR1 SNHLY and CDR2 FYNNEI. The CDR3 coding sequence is TGTGCCAGCAGTGCTGTCAGGAGCGGTGTGCAGCCCCAGCATTTT. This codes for CASSAVRSGVQPQHF.

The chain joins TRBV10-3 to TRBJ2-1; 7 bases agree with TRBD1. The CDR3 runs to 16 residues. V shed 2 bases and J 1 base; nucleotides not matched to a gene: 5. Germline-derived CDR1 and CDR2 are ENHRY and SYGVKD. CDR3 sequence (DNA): TGTGCCATCAGTGAGCCGGGACAGAGGTCCTACAATGAGCAGTTCTTC. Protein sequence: CAISEPGQRSYNEQFF.

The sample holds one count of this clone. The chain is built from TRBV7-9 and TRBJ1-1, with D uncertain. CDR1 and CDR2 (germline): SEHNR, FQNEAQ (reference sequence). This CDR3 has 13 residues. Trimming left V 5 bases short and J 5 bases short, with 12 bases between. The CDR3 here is CASSPPLGTEAFF. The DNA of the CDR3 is TGTGCCAGCAGCCCCCCGTTGGGGACTGAAGCTTTCTTT. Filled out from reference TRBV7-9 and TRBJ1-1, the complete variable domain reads DTGVSQNPRHKITKRGQNVTFRCDPISEHNRLYWYRQTLGQGPEFLTYFQNEAQLEKSRLLSDRFSAERPKGSFSTLEIQRTEQGDSAMYLCASSPPLGTEAFFGQGTRLTVV.

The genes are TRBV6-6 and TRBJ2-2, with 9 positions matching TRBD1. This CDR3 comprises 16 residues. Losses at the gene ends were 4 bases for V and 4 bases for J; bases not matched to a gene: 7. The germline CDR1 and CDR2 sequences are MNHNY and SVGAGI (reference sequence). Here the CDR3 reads CASSSAGTGITGELFF. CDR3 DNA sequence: TGTGCCAGCAGTTCAGCCGGGACAGGGATCACCGGGGAGCTGTTTTTT.

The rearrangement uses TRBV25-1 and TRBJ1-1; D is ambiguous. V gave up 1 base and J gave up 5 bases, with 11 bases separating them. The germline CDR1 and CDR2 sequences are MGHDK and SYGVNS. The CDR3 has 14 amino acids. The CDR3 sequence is CASSEFVGPTEAFF. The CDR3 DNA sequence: TGTGCCAGCAGTGAATTTGTAGGACCGACTGAAGCTTTCTTT.

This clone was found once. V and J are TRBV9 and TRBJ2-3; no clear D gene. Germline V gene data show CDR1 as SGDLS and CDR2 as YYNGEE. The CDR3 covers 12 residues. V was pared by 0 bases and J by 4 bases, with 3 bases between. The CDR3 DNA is TGTGCCAGCAGCGTAGCGCCAGATACGCAGTATTTT. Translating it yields CASSVAPDTQYF.

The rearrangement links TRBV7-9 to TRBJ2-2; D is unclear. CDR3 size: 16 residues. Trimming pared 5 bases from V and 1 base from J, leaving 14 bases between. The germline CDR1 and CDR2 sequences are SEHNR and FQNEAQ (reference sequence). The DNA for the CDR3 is TGTGCCAGCAGCCAAGTTGTCTACCTGAACACCGGGGAGCTGTTTTTT. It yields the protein CASSQVVYLNTGELFF.

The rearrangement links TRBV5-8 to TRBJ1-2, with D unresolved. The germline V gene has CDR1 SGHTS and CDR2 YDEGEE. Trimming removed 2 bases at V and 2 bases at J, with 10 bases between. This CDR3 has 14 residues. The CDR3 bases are TGTGCCAGCAGCTTTGCGGTTGTCAACTATGGCTACACCTTC. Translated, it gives CASSFAVVNYGYTF.

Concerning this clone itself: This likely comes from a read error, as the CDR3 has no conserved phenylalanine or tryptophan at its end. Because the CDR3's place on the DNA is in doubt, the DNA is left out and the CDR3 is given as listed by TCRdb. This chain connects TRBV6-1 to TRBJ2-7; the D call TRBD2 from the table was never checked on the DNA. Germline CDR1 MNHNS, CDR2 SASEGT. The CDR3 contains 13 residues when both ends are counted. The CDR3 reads CASSEVSLAGPHL.

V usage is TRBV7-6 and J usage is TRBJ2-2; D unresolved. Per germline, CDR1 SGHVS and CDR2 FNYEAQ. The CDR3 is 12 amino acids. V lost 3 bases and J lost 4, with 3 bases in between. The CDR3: CASSFGTGELFF. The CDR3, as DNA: TGTGCCAGCAGCTTCGGCACCGGGGAGCTGTTTTTT. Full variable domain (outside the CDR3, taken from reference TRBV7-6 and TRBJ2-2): GAGVSQSPRYKVTKRGQDVALRCDPISGHVSLYWYRQALGQGPEFLTYFNYEAQQDKSGLPNDRFSAERPEGSISTLTIQRTEQRDSAMYRCASSFGTGELFFGEGSRLTVL.

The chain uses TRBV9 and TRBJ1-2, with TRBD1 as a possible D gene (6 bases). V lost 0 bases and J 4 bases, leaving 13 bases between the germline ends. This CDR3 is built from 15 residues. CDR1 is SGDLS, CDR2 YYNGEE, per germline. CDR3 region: CASSVAGGQTYGYTF. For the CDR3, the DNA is TGTGCCAGCAGCGTAGCTGGGGGGCAGACCTATGGCTACACCTTC.